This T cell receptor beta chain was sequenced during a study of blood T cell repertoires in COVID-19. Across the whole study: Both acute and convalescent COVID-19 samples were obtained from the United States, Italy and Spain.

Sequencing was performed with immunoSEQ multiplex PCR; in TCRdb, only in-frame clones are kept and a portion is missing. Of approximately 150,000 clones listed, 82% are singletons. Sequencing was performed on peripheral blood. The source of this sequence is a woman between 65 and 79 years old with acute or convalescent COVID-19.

CDR3 bases: TGTGCCAGCAGCCGGGGGACTGAAGCTTTCTTT. As protein: CASSRGTEAFF. This chain uses TRBV5-4 with TRBJ1-1; possibly TRBD1 for D (5 bases). Germline CDR1 SGHNT, CDR2 YYREEE (reference sequence). Trimming took off 4 bases at V and 5 bases at J, with 6 bases between the two ends. This CDR3 spans 11 amino acids.